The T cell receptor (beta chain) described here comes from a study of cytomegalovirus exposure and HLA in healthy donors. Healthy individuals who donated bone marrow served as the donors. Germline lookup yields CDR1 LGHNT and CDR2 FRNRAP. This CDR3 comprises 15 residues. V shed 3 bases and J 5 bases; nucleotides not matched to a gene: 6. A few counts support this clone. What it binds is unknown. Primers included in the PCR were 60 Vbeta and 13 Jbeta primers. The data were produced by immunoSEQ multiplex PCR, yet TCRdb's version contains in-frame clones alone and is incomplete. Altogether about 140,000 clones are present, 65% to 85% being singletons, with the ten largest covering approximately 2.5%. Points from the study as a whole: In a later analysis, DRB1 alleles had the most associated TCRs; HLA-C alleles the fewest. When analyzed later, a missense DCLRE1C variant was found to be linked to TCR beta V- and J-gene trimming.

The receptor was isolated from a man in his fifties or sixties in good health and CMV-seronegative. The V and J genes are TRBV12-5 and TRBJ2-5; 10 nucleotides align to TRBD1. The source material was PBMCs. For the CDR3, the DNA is TGTGCTAGTGGTTTAGCGACAGGGGGCTGGGAGACCCAGTACTTC. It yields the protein CASGLATGGWETQYF.